The T cell receptor beta chain described here comes from a study of PD-L1 blockade in urothelial cancer. Whole-study context: From about 2014, patients received atezolizumab, given as 1,200 mg intravenously every 3 weeks. Samples of blood were analyzed 3 weeks (second dose) and 6 weeks after treatment start. Each blood sample yielded a median of 141,255 T cells.

Time point: pretreatment peripheral blood. Pretreatment and on-treatment samples were taken, numbering 1 to 8 per patient. Sequenced by immunoSEQ multiplex PCR; TCRdb stores in-frame clones only, minus some. The repertoire has tens of thousands of clones, 80% to 90% of them found once; the top ten carry approximately 6.3%. A single count supports this clone. The source material was PBMCs, sampled around atezolizumab (anti-PD-L1) treatment. This clonotype was obtained from a man between 60 and 75 years old with urothelial cancer.

The CDR3 DNA reads TGTGCCTGGATTCCGGGTCGGGGGACTCTCACCGGGGAGCTGTTTTTT. It is translated as CAWIPGRGTLTGELFF. The V and J genes are TRBV30 and TRBJ2-2; D possibly corresponds to TRBD2 (6 bases). Trimming left V 4 bases short and J 4 bases short, with 19 bases between. The CDR3 is made up of 16 amino acids. CDR1 and CDR2 (germline): GTSNPN, SVGIG (reference sequence).